These 22 T cell receptor beta chains were sequenced from one sample in a study of T cell changes during pregnancy in multiple sclerosis. The protocol was immunoSEQ multiplex PCR, while the TCRdb copy is restricted to in-frame clones and leaves out a portion. The table lists more than 30,000 clones, approximately 89% of them singletons. The sample was CD8+ T cells from peripheral blood mononuclear cells, taken in the second trimester of pregnancy. The source is a female donor with multiple sclerosis, enrolled in a pregnancy study.

The CDR3 spells CSVEVYEQFF. CDR3 sequence (DNA): TGCAGCGTTGAAGTCTATGAGCAGTTCTTC. J is TRBJ2-1 and V is TRBV29-1; no clear D. There are 10 residues in the CDR3. Trimming took off 1 base at V and 8 bases at J, with 3 bases between the two ends. The germline V gene encodes CDR1 SQVTM and CDR2 ANQGSEA.

In its sample, this clone was seen a few times. The gene calls are TRBV4-3 and TRBJ2-7; the match to TRBD2 covers 7 bases. The CDR3 consists of 16 residues. Trimming took 0 bases from V and 1 from J; bases not matched to a gene: 6. CDR1 and CDR2 (germline): LGHNA, YSLEER. CDR3 residues: CASSQETSSASYEQYF. The CDR3 nucleotides are TGCGCCAGCAGCCAAGAGACTAGCTCAGCGTCCTACGAGCAGTACTTC.

The chain links TRBV6-1 to TRBJ2-3; 7 bases fit TRBD2. CDR3 length equals 18 residues. Germline loops: CDR1 MNHNS, CDR2 SASEGT. V lost 3 bases and J lost 0; bases outside the gene matches: 12. This CDR3 is CASSEWIGLAVSTDTQYF. The CDR3 DNA is TGTGCCAGCAGTGAGTGGATAGGGCTAGCGGTTAGCACAGATACGCAGTATTTT.

V usage is TRBV27 and J usage is TRBJ2-2, with TRBD1 as a possible D gene (6 bases). Trimming took off 6 bases at V and 4 bases at J, with 18 bases between the two ends. The length of the CDR3 is 16 residues. Germline CDR1 and CDR2: MNHEY and SMNVEV (reference sequence). In DNA, the CDR3 is TGTGCCAGCAGAGGCCGGACAGCCTTACCCACCGGGGAGCTGTTTTTT. Residues: CASRGRTALPTGELFF.

The V gene is TRBV6-4, the J gene TRBJ2-7, with a possible D match to TRBD2 (6 bases). This CDR3 is built from 18 residues. The germline gives CDR1 MRHNA, CDR2 SNTAGT. Trimming removed 10 bases at V and 3 bases at J, with 31 bases between. CDR3 residues: CATQWGRPLKRVFYEQYF. CDR3 DNA: TGTGCCACCCAGTGGGGGAGGCCGTTAAAGCGGGTCTTCTACGAGCAGTACTTC.

This clone has a single count. J is TRBJ1-1 and V is TRBV7-6; D is undetermined. Between the trimmed V and J ends, which lost 5 bases and 1 base, there was a span of 8 bases. This CDR3 spans 13 amino acids. CDR1 SGHVS and CDR2 FNYEAQ come from the germline V gene. The CDR3 loop is CASSSRQNTEAFF. CDR3 nucleotides: TGTGCCAGCAGCAGCCGACAGAACACTGAAGCTTTCTTT.

The J gene is TRBJ2-1, the V gene TRBV7-9; possibly TRBD2 for D (5 bases). The CDR3 runs to 14 residues. Trimming cost V 5 bases and J 6 bases, with 14 bases left between them. Germline CDR1 reads SEHNR; CDR2 reads FQNEAQ (reference sequence). This CDR3 reads CASSAGRTGNEQFF. CDR3 in DNA: TGTGCCAGCAGCGCGGGCCGGACTGGCAATGAGCAGTTCTTC.

The chain joins TRBV27 to TRBJ2-1; weak D call: TRBD2 (5 bases). V was clipped by 3 bases and J by 0 bases, with 9 bases between them. The V gene's germline CDR1 is MNHEY and CDR2 SMNVEV (reference sequence). CDR3 size: 15 residues. Here the CDR3 DNA reads TGTGCCAGCAGTTTGTTTGGGAGCTCCTACAATGAGCAGTTCTTC. Protein sequence: CASSLFGSSYNEQFF.

The rearrangement uses TRBV25-1 and TRBJ1-1; 12 bases are shared with TRBD1. V lost 3 bases and J lost 5; bases outside the gene matches: 4. This CDR3 has 15 amino acids. CDR1 and CDR2 from the germline V gene are MGHDK and SYGVNS. The CDR3 DNA reads TGTGCCAGCAGTGAGGGACAGGGGGCATCAACTGAAGCTTTCTTT. Residues: CASSEGQGASTEAFF.

The chain couples TRBV21-1 to TRBJ2-7; the table's D call TRBD2 went unverified against the DNA. TRBV21-1 is classified as a pseudogene. The CDR3 has 16 residues. In DNA form, the CDR3 reads TGTGCCAGCAGCAAAGAAGAGGGTCGGGTTAAGGACGAGCAGTACTTC. It encodes CASSKEEGRVKDEQYF.

The V call is TRBV27, the J call TRBJ1-2; perhaps TRBD1 as D (6 bases). This CDR3 spans 15 amino acids. Germline V gene sequence: CDR1 MNHEY, CDR2 SMNVEV (reference sequence). V shed 2 bases and J shed 3 bases, with 13 bases lying between them. This CDR3 is CASSLRRTDYYGYTF. Here the CDR3 DNA reads TGTGCCAGCAGTTTAAGACGGACAGACTACTATGGCTACACCTTC.

This clone was recorded only once. V gene TRBV9 combines with J gene TRBJ2-3, with 8 positions matching TRBD2. The V segment lost 3 bases and the J segment 4 bases; nucleotides outside the gene matches: 7. Germline V gene data show CDR1 as SGDLS and CDR2 as YYNGEE. The CDR3 is 15 residues long. The CDR3 DNA sequence: TGTGCCAGCAGCGGAACGACTAGCGTTGCAGATACGCAGTATTTT. Amino acids: CASSGTTSVADTQYF.

The chain recombines TRBV6-1 with TRBJ1-4, with 11 bases lining up with TRBD1. Germline V gives CDR1 MNHNS, CDR2 SASEGT. With V trimmed by 3 bases and J by 7 bases, 4 bases remained unmatched. CDR3 length: 15 residues. The CDR3 sequence is CASSDPGTGGEKLFF. CDR3 in DNA: TGTGCCAGCAGTGACCCCGGGACAGGGGGTGAAAAACTGTTTTTT.

The chain couples TRBV11-2 to TRBJ2-3; D is unresolved. From germline, CDR1 is SGHAT and CDR2 FQNNGV. The CDR3 runs to 12 residues. Trimming cost V 6 bases and J 4 bases, with 8 bases left between them. The CDR3 loop is CASRGVPDTQYF. CDR3 coding DNA: TGTGCCAGCAGAGGAGTGCCAGATACGCAGTATTTT.

The chain couples TRBV6-5 to TRBJ2-2, with D perhaps TRBD1 (5 bases). Trimming pared 2 bases from V and 8 bases from J, leaving 9 bases between. CDR1 and CDR2 (germline): MNHEY, SVGAGI. This CDR3 region has 13 residues. CDR3 residues: CASSYRAGGELFF. The CDR3 coding sequence is TGTGCCAGCAGTTACAGGGCAGGGGGGGAGCTGTTTTTT.

In regard to this clone: Within the sample, other DNA sequences also encode this same CDR3. The rearrangement links TRBV15 to TRBJ2-1; TRBD1 aligns across 7 bases. The CDR3 totals 16 residues. Germline V gives CDR1 LNHNV, CDR2 YYDKDF (reference sequence). Trimming cost V 1 base and J 0 bases; bases outside gene matches: 3. The CDR3: CATSRGRQGSYNEQFF. In DNA form, the CDR3 reads TGTGCCACCAGCAGAGGTAGACAGGGCTCCTACAATGAGCAGTTCTTC.

This clone has more than one count but fewer than ten. This chain links TRBV27 with TRBJ1-1, with D hard to call. Germline assignment: CDR1 MNHEY and CDR2 SMNVEV (reference sequence). Trimming cost V 7 bases and J 3 bases, with 15 bases left between them. The CDR3 sequence is 14 residues long. The CDR3 DNA follows: TGTGCCAGCACCCCGGGAGGCAGGCACACTGAAGCTTTCTTT. Translation: CASTPGGRHTEAFF.

This clone was counted a single time. The chain is built from TRBV7-9 and TRBJ2-1; 8 positions match TRBD1. The junction had 9 bases not matched to a gene; V was cut back by 5 bases and J by 6 bases. CDR3 length equals 15 residues. The germline CDR1 and CDR2 sequences are SEHNR and FQNEAQ (reference sequence). The CDR3 is CASSAPGTGTNEQFF. CDR3 sequence (DNA): TGTGCCAGCAGCGCCCCAGGGACAGGCACCAATGAGCAGTTCTTC.

The V call is TRBV28, the J call TRBJ1-5; 9 bases agree with TRBD1. Losses at the gene ends were 5 bases for V and 8 bases for J; bases not matched to a gene: 4. This CDR3 has 13 amino acids. In germline, CDR1 is MDHEN, CDR2 SYDVKM. In nucleotides, the CDR3 is TGTGCCAGCAGTGACAGGGGGAGGGAGCCCCAGCATTTT. Translated: CASSDRGREPQHF.

This chain connects TRBV4-1 to TRBJ1-1; tentative D call: TRBD1 (5 bases). CDR3 length equals 14 residues. With 4 bases removed from V and 1 base from J, the gap between germline ends came to 10 bases. Germline V gene sequence: CDR1 MGHRA, CDR2 YSYEKL. The DNA of the CDR3 is TGCGCCAGCAGCCGAAAGACAGAGAACACTGAAGCTTTCTTT. Protein sequence: CASSRKTENTEAFF.

This rearrangement joins TRBV5-6 to TRBJ2-1; D is possibly TRBD2 (5 bases). The germline V gene has CDR1 SGHDT and CDR2 YYEEEE. The germline V and J ends were trimmed by 1 base and 6 bases, with 11 bases remaining between them. This CDR3 has 14 residues. CDR3 residues: CASSLSDYPNEQFF. The CDR3 DNA reads as TGTGCCAGCAGCTTGTCCGACTACCCCAATGAGCAGTTCTTC.

The rearrangement joins TRBV7-2 to TRBJ1-2; 7 nucleotides match TRBD1. The ends lost 4 bases at V and 7 bases at J; junction bases unmatched: 12. CDR1 and CDR2 (germline): SGHTA, FQGNSA. The CDR3 covers 15 residues. CDR3 residues: CASSSTLGGAGGYTF. The CDR3 DNA sequence: TGTGCCAGCAGCTCCACATTAGGGGGCGCGGGTGGCTACACCTTC.